A selection of T cell receptor beta chains follows, all from one sample in a study of blood T cell repertoires in COVID-19. Assay used: immunoSEQ multiplex PCR; TCRdb lists only in-frame clones, some missing. Here the sample spans about 250,000 clones, approximately 80% being singletons. Material: peripheral blood. These receptors all come from a man older than 75 with acute or convalescent COVID-19. CDR3s include the opening cysteine and the closing phenylalanine or tryptophan. Fields, in order: V gene, clone size, J gene, D gene, CDR3 DNA, CDR3 protein. The D gene is left open where the match is weak. Expanded clones are given a class, and other clones once, few, many or no size at all.

TRBV4-1	-	TRBJ1-2	-	TGCGCCAGCAGCCAAGATCGGGACATCCCTAACTATGGCTACACCTTC	CASSQDRDIPNYGYTF
TRBV28	-	TRBJ1-1	-	TGTGCCAGCAGTCCCCCGGCGGGGGAAGCTTTCTTT	CASSPPAGEAFF
TRBV10-1	few	TRBJ1-2	-	TGCGCCAGCAGAGGTCACGGGGAAACGGTTCATGATGGCTACACCTTC	CASRGHGETVHDGYTF
TRBV4-1	-	TRBJ1-2	-	TGCGCCAGCAGCTCGACAGGAGTTTTCTATGGCTACACCTTC	CASSSTGVFYGYTF
TRBV5-1	-	TRBJ1-2	-	TGCGCCAGCAGCTTGGCGGGGGAGGGCTATGGCTACACCTTC	CASSLAGEGYGYTF
TRBV6-4	-	TRBJ1-2	-	TGTGCCAGCAGTGACTGGGGGGGACCGATTGATGGCTACACCTTC	CASSDWGGPIDGYTF
TRBV2	-	TRBJ1-1	TRBD1	TGTGCCAGCAGTTCCGACAGGGAGGCCGCTTTCTTT	CASSSDREAAFF
TRBV5-1	once	TRBJ1-1	-	TGCGCCAGCAGCTTGGAAGGGGCGAGGAACACTGAAGCTTTCTTT	CASSLEGARNTEAFF
TRBV6-6	-	TRBJ1-1	-	TGTGCCAGCAGTTACAATGGGCCAGGGAACACTGAAGCTTTCTTT	CASSYNGPGNTEAFF
TRBV7-9	-	TRBJ2-7	TRBD1	TGTGCCAGCAGCACCAGGGGGCCACCCTACGAGCAGTACTTC	CASSTRGPPYEQYF
TRBV5-1	few	TRBJ1-2	-	TGCGCCAGCAGCATAGGAGGGGACTATGGCTACACCTTC	CASSIGGDYGYTF
TRBV14	-	TRBJ1-6	-	TGTGCCAGCAGCGGCCGGGATTTCTATAATTCACCCCTCCACTTT	CASSGRDFYNSPLHF
TRBV7-9	-	TRBJ2-7	TRBD1	TGTGCCAGCTTCCGACCGGGACAGGGTAACAACGAGCAGTACTTC	CASFRPGQGNNEQYF
TRBV6-5	-	TRBJ1-6	-	TGTGCCAGCAGTCCGAAGGGGGTTCCTAATTCACCCCTCCACTTT	CASSPKGVPNSPLHF
TRBV6-5	-	TRBJ1-1	-	TGTGCCAGCAGTTACGGGTCGGCAGGGGACACTGAAGCTTTCTTT	CASSYGSAGDTEAFF
TRBV2	-	TRBJ2-1	-	TGTGCCAGCGCTGTAGTCTTCAATGAGCAGTTCTTC	CASAVVFNEQFF
TRBV28	-	TRBJ2-3	TRBD1	TGTGCCAGCAGTTTATTCGCCGTCGGACAGGCGAAACAGAGCACAGATACGCAGTATTTT	CASSLFAVGQAKQSTDTQYF
TRBV24-1	-	TRBJ2-3	TRBD2	TGTGCCACCAGTGACCCTCGCGGGGGGGTTATAGATACGCAGTATTTT	CATSDPRGGVIDTQYF
TRBV5-6	-	TRBJ1-5	-	TGTGCCAGCAGCTTGAGAGCAAGCAATCAGCCCCAGCATTTT	CASSLRASNQPQHF
TRBV7-2	-	TRBJ2-2	-	TGTGCCAGCAGCCCCTGGACAGTGAACACCGGGGAGCTGTTTTTT	CASSPWTVNTGELFF
TRBV11-2	few	TRBJ1-4	TRBD1	TGTGCCAGCAGCTTAAGGCGGACAGGGCTAGGATCTAATGAAAAACTGTTTTTT	CASSLRRTGLGSNEKLFF
TRBV5-6	once	TRBJ1-2	TRBD1	TGTGCCAGCAGCCGAGGAATGACGGGACAGGGGGCACCTTTATTC	CASSRGMTGQGAPLF
TRBV5-1	-	TRBJ1-5	-	TGCGCCAGCAGCTTGGTGGGCCCAGGGGAGCCCCAGCATTTT	CASSLVGPGEPQHF
TRBV9	-	TRBJ2-2	TRBD1	TGTGCCAGCAGCGCGACAGGGCTCACCGGGGAGCTGTTTTTT	CASSATGLTGELFF
TRBV3-1/TRBV3-2	-	TRBJ2-1	TRBD2	TGTGCCAGCACCCCCCTAGCGGGAGGCCCCTACAATGAGCAGTTCTTC	CASTPLAGGPYNEQFF
TRBV7-3	-	TRBJ1-1	-	TGTGCCAGCAGCCGACAGATGAACACTGAAGCTTTCTTT	CASSRQMNTEAFF
TRBV27	-	TRBJ2-3	TRBD2	TGTGCCAGCAGTTCCGGGGGGTCTAGCACAGATACGCAGTATTTT	CASSSGGSSTDTQYF
TRBV30	-	TRBJ2-1	-	TGTGCCTGGAGTTTGGGAGGCGGGTACAATGAGCAGTTCTTC	CAWSLGGGYNEQFF
TRBV7-3	-	TRBJ2-1	-	TGTGCCAGCAGCTTCGGCGGGTTCTACAATGAGCAGTTCTTC	CASSFGGFYNEQFF
TRBV7-9	-	TRBJ2-6	-	TGTGCCAGCAGCTTAGATTCGTGGGGGCCTGGGGCCAACGTCCTGACTTTC	CASSLDSWGPGANVLTF
TRBV5-1	-	TRBJ2-1	-	TGCGCCAGCAGCTCGGACTTTTACAATGAGCAGTTCTTC	CASSSDFYNEQFF
TRBV30	-	TRBJ2-5	TRBD2	TGTGCCTGGAGGGGGACTAGCGGGATTGGGACCCAGTACTTC	CAWRGTSGIGTQYF
TRBV6-5	-	TRBJ1-1	-	TGTGCCAGCAGTAGACAGCTGAACACTGAAGCTTTCTTT	CASSRQLNTEAFF
TRBV21-1	-	TRBJ2-6	-	TGTGCCAGCACCATTGCGGGTTATTGGTTCTGTGGGGCCAACGTCCTGACTTTC	CASTIAGYWFCGANVLTF
TRBV15	-	TRBJ2-1	TRBD1	TGTGCCACGCAGGGGGCGGTCAGGGATGAGCAGTTCTTC	CATQGAVRDEQFF
TRBV27	-	TRBJ2-3	TRBD1	TGTGCCAGCAGTCCCTCTCCGACAGGGGTAAACACAGATACGCAGTATTTT	CASSPSPTGVNTDTQYF
TRBV9	-	TRBJ2-1	-	TGTGCCAGCAGCGACCAGGGTGTCCCCTACAATGAGCAGTTCTTC	CASSDQGVPYNEQFF
TRBV6-5	-	TRBJ2-7	-	TGTGCCAGCAGCCTGGACAGAGCATTCGACGAGCAGTACTTC	CASSLDRAFDEQYF
TRBV11-2	-	TRBJ1-1	TRBD1	TGTGCCAGCAGCCGTACGACAGGGATGAATGAAGCTTTCTTT	CASSRTTGMNEAFF
TRBV15	-	TRBJ2-5	TRBD2	TGTGCCACCAGCAGAGATCGGGGACTAGCGGGAGGAACCCAGTACTTC	CATSRDRGLAGGTQYF
TRBV19	-	TRBJ1-1	-	TGTGCCAGTAGTATAGATCGGACGGGGGAAGCTTTCTTT	CASSIDRTGEAFF
TRBV5-1	-	TRBJ1-2	TRBD1	TGCGCCAGCAGCTTGGTAGGACAGGGACGTGGCTACACCTTC	CASSLVGQGRGYTF